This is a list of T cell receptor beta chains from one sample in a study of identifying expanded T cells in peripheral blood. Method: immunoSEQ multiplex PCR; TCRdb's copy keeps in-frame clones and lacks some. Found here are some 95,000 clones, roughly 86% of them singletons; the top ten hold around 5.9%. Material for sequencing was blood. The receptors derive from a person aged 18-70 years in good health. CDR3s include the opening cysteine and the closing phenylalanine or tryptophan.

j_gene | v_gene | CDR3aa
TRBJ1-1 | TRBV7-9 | CASSFIGGTTEAFF
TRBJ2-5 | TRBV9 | CASSVGKNFEKETQYF
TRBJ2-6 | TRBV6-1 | CASRPGGAGANVLTF
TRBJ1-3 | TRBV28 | CASSLGQGNRFRGNTIYF
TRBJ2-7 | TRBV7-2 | CASSSVRGAAYEQYF
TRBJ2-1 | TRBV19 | CASSMGEVNEQFF
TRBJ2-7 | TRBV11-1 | CASSSGVSYEQYF
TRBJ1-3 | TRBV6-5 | CASREGSGNTIYF
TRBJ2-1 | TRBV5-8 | CASSWGLANNEQFF
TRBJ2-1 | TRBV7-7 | CASSSNTGNEQFF
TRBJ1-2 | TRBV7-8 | CASAGRGVYGYTF
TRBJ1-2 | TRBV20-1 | CSAGIFNGYTF
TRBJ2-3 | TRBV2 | CASSVSDTQYF
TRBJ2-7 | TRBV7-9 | CASSLAIFGTTYEQYF
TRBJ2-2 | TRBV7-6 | CASSLWAPYSGNTGELFF
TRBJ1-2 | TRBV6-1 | CASSEDIGYGYTF
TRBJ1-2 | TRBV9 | CASSVATGGARGYTF
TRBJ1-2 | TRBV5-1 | CASSYGGGDGYTF
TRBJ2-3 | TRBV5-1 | CASSLTSGTADTQYF
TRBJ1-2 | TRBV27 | CASSLSSDYGYTF
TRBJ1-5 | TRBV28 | CASSPAGEGNQPQHF
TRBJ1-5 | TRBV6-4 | CASSEGPANQPQHF
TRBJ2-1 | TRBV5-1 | CASRSQTPRTEQFF